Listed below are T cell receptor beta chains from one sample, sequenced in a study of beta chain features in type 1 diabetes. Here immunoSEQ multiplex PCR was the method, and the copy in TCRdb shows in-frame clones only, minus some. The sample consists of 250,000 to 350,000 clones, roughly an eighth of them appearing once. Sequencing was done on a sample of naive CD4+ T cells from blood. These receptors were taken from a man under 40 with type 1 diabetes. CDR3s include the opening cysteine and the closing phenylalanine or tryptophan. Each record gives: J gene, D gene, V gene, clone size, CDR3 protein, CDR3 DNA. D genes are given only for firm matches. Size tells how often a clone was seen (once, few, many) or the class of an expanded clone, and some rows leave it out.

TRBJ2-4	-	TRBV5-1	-	CASSLGSQGRGNIQYF	TGCGCCAGCAGCTTGGGATCACAGGGCCGGGGTAACATTCAGTACTTC
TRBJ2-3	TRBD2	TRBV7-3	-	CASSLTVGGTDTQYF	TGTGCCAGCAGCTTAACTGTGGGAGGGACAGATACGCAGTATTTT
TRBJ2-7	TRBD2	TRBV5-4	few	CASSSSGRALGEQYF	TGTGCCAGCAGCTCTAGCGGGAGGGCCTTGGGTGAGCAGTACTTC
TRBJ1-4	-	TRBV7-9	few	CASSGGEPNEKLFF	TGTGCCAGCAGTGGGGGCGAACCTAATGAAAAACTGTTTTTT
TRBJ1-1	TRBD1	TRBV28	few	CASSLSGTGNTEAFF	TGTGCCAGCAGTTTATCCGGGACAGGAAACACTGAAGCTTTCTTT
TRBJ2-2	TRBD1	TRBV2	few	CASRVQGGTGELFF	TGTGCCAGCAGGGTACAGGGGGGCACCGGGGAGCTGTTTTTT
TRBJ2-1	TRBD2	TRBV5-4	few	CASSLNREGNEQFF	TGTGCCAGCAGCTTGAACCGGGAGGGGAATGAGCAGTTCTTC
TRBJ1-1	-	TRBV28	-	CASSLGDRNTEAFF	TGTGCCAGCAGTTTAGGAGACAGGAACACTGAAGCTTTCTTT
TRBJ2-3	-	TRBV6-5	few	CASSPILKDTQYF	TGTGCCAGCAGTCCCATACTGAAAGATACGCAGTATTTT
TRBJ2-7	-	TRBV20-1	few	CSAPQGSEQYF	TGCAGTGCTCCACAGGGAAGCGAGCAGTACTTC
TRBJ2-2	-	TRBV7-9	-	CASSDLSGASGELFF	TGTGCCAGCAGCGACTTATCAGGGGCGAGCGGGGAGCTGTTTTTT
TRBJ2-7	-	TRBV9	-	CASSGTTSYEQYF	TGTGCCAGCAGCGGCACAACATCCTACGAGCAGTACTTC
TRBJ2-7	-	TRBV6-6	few	CASRRRDEQYF	TGTGCCAGCAGGCGCAGGGACGAGCAGTACTTC
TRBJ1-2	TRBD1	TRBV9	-	CASSGLGQNYGYTF	TGTGCCAGCAGCGGATTGGGACAGAACTATGGCTACACCTTC
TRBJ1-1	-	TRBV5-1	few	CASSLIGRPMNTEAFF	TGCGCCAGCAGCTTGATCGGCAGGCCCATGAACACTGAAGCTTTCTTT
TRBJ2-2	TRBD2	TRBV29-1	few	CSVPTSGSTGELFF	TGCAGCGTTCCTACTAGCGGGAGCACCGGGGAGCTGTTTTTT